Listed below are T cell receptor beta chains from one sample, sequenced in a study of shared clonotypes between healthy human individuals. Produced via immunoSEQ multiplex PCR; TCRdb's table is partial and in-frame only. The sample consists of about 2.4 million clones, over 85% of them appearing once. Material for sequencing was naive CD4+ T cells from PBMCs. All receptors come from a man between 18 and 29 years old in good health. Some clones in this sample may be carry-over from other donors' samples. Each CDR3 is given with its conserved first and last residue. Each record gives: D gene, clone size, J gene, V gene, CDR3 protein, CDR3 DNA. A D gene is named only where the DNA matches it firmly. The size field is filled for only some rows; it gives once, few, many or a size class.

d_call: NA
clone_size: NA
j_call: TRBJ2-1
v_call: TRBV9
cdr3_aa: CASSVGWRSNEQFF
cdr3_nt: TGTGCCAGCAGCGTAGGGTGGCGATCCAATGAGCAGTTCTTC

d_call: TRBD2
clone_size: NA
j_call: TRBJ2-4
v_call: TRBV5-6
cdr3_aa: CASSLFTSGIKNIQYF
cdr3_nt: TGTGCCAGCAGCTTGTTCACTAGCGGCATAAAAAACATTCAGTACTTC

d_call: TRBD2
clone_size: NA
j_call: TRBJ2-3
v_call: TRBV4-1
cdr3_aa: CASTLAGVSTDTQYF
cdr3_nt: TGCGCCAGCACGCTAGCGGGAGTGAGCACAGATACGCAGTATTTT

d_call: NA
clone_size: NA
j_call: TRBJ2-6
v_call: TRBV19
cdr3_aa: CASTAVSSGANVLTF
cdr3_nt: TGTGCCAGTACCGCAGTGAGCTCTGGGGCCAACGTCCTGACTTTC

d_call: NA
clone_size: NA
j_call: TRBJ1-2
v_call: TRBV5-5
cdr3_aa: CASSLGGRLVSGYTF
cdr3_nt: TGTGCCAGCAGCTTGGGAGGCAGACTAGTATCTGGCTACACCTTC

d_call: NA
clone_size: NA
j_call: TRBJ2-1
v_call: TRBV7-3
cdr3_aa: CASSLRRGEGQFF
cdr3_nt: TGTGCCAGCAGCTTAAGGAGGGGAGAGGGGCAGTTCTTC

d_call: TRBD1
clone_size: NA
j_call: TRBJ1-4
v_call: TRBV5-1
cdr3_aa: CASSPTPGQGFTEKLFF
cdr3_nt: TGCGCCAGCAGCCCAACCCCGGGACAGGGTTTTACTGAAAAACTGTTTTTT

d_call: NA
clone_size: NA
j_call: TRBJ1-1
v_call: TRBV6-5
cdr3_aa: CASTTPGSHTEAFF
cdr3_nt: TGTGCCAGCACTACACCCGGGAGCCACACTGAAGCTTTCTTT

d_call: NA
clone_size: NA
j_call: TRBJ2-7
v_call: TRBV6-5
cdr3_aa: CASSYSGQGAYEQYF
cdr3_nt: TGTGCCAGCAGTTACTCCGGTCAGGGAGCCTACGAGCAGTACTTC

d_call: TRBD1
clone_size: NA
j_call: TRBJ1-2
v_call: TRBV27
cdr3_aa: CASREGQTPLSGGYTF
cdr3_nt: TGTGCCAGCAGAGAGGGACAGACCCCCCTCTCTGGTGGCTACACCTTC

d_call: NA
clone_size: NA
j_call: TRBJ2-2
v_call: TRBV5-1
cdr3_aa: CASSQEVADVRGELFF
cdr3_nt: TGCGCCAGCAGCCAGGAGGTAGCGGATGTCCGCGGGGAGCTGTTTTTT

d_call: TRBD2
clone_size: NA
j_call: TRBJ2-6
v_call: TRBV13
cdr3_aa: CASSQRTRRGVVGANVLTF
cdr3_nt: TGTGCCAGCAGCCAGAGAACCCGACGGGGGGTAGTTGGGGCCAACGTCCTGACTTTC

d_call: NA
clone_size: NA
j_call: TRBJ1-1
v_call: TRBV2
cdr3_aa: CASRVERSAFF
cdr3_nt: TGTGCCAGCAGGGTGGAGAGATCGGCTTTCTTT

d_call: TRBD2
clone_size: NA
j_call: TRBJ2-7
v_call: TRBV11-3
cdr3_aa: CASSLGYGTSANEQYF
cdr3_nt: TGTGCCAGCAGCTTAGGATACGGGACTAGCGCCAACGAGCAGTACTTC

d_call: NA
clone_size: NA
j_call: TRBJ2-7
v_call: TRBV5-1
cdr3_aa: CASSLVHPYEQYF
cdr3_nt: TGCGCCAGCAGCTTGGTCCATCCCTACGAGCAGTACTTC

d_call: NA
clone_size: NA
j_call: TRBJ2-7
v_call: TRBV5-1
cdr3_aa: CASSLGGVSSYEQYF
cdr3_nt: TGCGCCAGCAGCTTGGGTGGTGTCAGCTCCTACGAGCAGTACTTC

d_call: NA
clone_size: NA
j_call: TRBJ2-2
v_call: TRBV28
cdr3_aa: CASSGSGANTGELFF
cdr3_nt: TGTGCCAGCAGTGGGTCGGGGGCGAACACCGGGGAGCTGTTTTTT

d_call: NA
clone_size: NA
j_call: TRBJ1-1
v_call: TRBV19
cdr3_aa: CASSITVNTEAFF
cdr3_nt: TGTGCCAGTAGTATAACCGTGAACACTGAAGCTTTCTTT

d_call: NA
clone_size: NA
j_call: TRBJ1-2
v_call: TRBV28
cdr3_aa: CASRRITGNYGYTF
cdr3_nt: TGTGCCAGCAGGCGCATAACAGGGAACTATGGCTACACCTTC

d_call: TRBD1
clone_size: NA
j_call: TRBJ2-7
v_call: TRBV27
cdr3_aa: CASSKTGDEQYF
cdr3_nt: TGTGCCAGCAGCAAGACAGGGGACGAGCAGTACTTC

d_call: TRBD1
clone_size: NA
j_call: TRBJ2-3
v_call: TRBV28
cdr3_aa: CASSPGGDRVRLTDTQYF
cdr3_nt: TGTGCCAGCAGTCCTGGGGGCGACAGGGTGCGGCTCACAGATACGCAGTATTTT

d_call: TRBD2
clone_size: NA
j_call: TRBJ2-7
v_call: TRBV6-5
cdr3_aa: CASSYSGRVYEQYF
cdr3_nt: TGTGCCAGCAGTTACAGCGGGAGGGTCTACGAGCAGTACTTC

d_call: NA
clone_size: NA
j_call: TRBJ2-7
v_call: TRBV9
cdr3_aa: CASSVGLRTPDGGPYEQYF
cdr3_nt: TGTGCCAGCAGCGTAGGTCTGCGGACCCCCGACGGCGGACCCTACGAGCAGTACTTC

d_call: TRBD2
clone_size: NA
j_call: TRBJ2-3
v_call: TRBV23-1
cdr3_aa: CASSVTRGEADTQYF
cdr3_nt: TGCGCCAGCAGTGTAACCCGGGGGGAAGCAGATACGCAGTATTTT

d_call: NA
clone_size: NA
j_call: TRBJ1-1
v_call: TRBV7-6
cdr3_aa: CASSLRQDTEAFF
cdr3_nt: TGTGCCAGCAGCTTAAGACAGGACACTGAAGCTTTCTTT

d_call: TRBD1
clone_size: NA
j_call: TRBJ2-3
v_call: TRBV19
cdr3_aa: CASSIDREARTGGWDTQYF
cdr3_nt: TGTGCCAGTAGTATAGATCGTGAGGCAAGGACAGGGGGCTGGGATACGCAGTATTTT

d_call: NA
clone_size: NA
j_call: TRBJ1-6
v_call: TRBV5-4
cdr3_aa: CASSHKIPYSYNSPLHF
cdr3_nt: TGTGCCAGCAGCCATAAAATTCCCTACTCCTATAATTCACCCCTCCACTTT

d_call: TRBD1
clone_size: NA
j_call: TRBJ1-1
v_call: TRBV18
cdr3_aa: CASSRQGAEAFF
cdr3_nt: TGTGCCAGCTCACGTCAGGGGGCTGAAGCTTTCTTT

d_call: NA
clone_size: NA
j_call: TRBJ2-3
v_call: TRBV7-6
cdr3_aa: CASSLAPDTQYF
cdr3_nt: TGTGCCAGCAGCCTCGCACCAGATACGCAGTATTTT

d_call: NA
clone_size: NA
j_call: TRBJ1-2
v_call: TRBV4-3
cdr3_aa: CASSQDGGGYGYTF
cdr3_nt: TGCGCCAGTAGCCAAGATGGGGGGGGCTATGGCTACACCTTC

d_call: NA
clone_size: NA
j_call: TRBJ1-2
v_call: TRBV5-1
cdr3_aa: CASSLVGDAFPTDGYTF
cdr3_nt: TGCGCCAGCAGCTTGGTGGGGGACGCCTTCCCTACCGATGGCTACACCTTC

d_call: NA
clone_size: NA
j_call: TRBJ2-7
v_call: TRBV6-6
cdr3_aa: CASSPQANPIYEQYF
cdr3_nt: TGTGCCAGCAGTCCCCAGGCTAACCCGATCTACGAGCAGTACTTC

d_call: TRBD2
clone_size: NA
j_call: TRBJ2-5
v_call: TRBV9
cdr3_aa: CASSVGAGNQETQYF
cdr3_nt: TGTGCCAGCAGCGTAGGAGCGGGGAACCAAGAGACCCAGTACTTC

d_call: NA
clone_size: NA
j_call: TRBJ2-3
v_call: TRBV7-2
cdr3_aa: CASSPSGRYTDTQYF
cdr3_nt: TGTGCCAGCAGCCCGAGCGGGCGGTACACAGATACGCAGTATTTT

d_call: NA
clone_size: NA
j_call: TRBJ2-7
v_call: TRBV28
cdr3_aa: CASTGAGLSGYEQYF
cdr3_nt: TGTGCCAGCACAGGGGCGGGACTCTCCGGCTACGAGCAGTACTTC

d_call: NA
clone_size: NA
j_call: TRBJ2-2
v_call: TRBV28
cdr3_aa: CATRLLSGELFF
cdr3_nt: TGTGCCACCAGACTTCTGTCCGGGGAGCTGTTTTTT

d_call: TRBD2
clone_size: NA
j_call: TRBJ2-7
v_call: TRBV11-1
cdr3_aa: CASSSGLAGFYEQYF
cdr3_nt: TGTGCCAGCAGCTCGGGACTAGCGGGATTCTACGAGCAGTACTTC

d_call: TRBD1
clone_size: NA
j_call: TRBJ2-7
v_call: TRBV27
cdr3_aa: CASSFTGGDEQYF
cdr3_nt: TGTGCCAGCAGTTTCACAGGGGGAGACGAGCAGTACTTC

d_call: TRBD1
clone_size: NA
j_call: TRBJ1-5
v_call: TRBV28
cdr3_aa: CASSSPDRDSNQPQHF
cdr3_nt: TGTGCCAGCAGCAGCCCCGACAGGGATAGCAATCAGCCCCAGCATTTT

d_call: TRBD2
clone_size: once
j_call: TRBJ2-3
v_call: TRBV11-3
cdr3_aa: CASSLMTSGREETQYF
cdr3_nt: TGTGCCAGCAGCTTGATGACTAGCGGGAGAGAGGAGACGCAGTATTTT

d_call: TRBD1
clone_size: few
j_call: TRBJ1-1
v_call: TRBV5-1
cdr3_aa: CASSRGQGNIAEAFF
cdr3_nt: TGCGCCAGCAGCAGAGGACAGGGGAACATAGCTGAAGCTTTCTTT

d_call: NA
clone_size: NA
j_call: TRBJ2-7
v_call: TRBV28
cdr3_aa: CASGASGQGVYEQYF
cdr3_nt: TGTGCCAGCGGGGCGAGTGGGCAGGGCGTCTACGAGCAGTACTTC

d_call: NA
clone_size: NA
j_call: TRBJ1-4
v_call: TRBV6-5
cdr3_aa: CASSSLGIATNEKLFF
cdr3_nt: TGTGCCAGCAGTTCACTAGGGATTGCAACTAATGAAAAACTGTTTTTT

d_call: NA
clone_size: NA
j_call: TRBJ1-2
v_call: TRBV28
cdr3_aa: CASSLAGVVGGYTF
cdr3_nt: TGTGCCAGCAGTTTGGCAGGTGTAGTTGGAGGCTACACCTTC

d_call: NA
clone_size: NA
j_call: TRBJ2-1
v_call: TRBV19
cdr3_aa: CASSIGGVNNEQFF
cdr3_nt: TGTGCCAGTAGTATAGGGGGAGTCAACAATGAGCAGTTCTTC

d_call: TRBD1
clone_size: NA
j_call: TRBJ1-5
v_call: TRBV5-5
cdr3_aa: CASSFGTGNQPQHF
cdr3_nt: TGTGCCAGCAGCTTTGGGACAGGGAATCAGCCCCAGCATTTT

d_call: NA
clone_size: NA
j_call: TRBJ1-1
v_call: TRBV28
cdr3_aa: CASRQPEEGYPNTEAFF
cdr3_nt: TGTGCCAGCAGACAACCCGAGGAGGGGTACCCAAACACTGAAGCTTTCTTT

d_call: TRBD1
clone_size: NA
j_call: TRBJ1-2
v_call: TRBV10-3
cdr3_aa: CAISESRDREAYGYTF
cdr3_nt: TGTGCCATCAGTGAGTCCCGGGACAGAGAGGCCTATGGCTACACCTTC

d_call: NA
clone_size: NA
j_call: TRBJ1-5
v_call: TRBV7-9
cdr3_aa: CASSLGWVNQPQHF
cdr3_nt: TGTGCCAGCAGCTTAGGCTGGGTAAATCAGCCCCAGCATTTT

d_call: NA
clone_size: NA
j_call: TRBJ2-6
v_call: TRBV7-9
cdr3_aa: CASSFVFVNVLTF
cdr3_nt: TGTGCCAGCAGCTTCGTATTCGTAAACGTCCTGACTTTC

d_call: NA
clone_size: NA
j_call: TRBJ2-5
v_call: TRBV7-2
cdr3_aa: CASSLVVQYQETQYF
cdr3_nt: TGTGCCAGCAGCTTAGTAGTACAGTACCAAGAGACCCAGTACTTC

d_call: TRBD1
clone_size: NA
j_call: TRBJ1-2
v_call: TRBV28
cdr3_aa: CASSLGTANYGYTF
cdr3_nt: TGTGCCAGCAGTTTAGGGACAGCTAACTATGGCTACACCTTC

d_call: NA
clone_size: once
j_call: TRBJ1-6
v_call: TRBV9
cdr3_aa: CASSSLQVTNSPLHF
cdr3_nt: TGTGCCAGCAGCTCCCTACAGGTGACTAATTCACCCCTCCACTTT

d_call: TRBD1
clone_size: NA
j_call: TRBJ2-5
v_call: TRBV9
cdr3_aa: CASSATGTGVETQYF
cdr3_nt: TGTGCCAGCAGCGCCACCGGGACAGGAGTGGAGACCCAGTACTTC

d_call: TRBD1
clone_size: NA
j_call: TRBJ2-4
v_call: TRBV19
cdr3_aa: CASSIGPGTDIQYF
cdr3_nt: TGTGCCAGTAGTATAGGTCCCGGGACAGACATTCAGTACTTC

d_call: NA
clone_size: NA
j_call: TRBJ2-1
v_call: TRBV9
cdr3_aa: CASSPSGVEQFF
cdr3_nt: TGTGCCAGCAGCCCCTCAGGCGTTGAGCAGTTCTTC

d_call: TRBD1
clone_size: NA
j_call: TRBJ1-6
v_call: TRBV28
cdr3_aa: CASSGTATLNNSPLHF
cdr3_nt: TGTGCCAGCAGTGGGACAGCCACCCTCAATAATTCACCCCTCCACTTT